The 19 T cell receptor beta chains presented below share a single source sample, sequenced in a study of blood T cell repertoires in COVID-19. Clones were sequenced by immunoSEQ multiplex PCR, and TCRdb holds only the in-frame ones, with some missing. The sample yields around 72,000 clones, around 86% seen once. The sequencing sample was made of peripheral blood. Receptors originate from a man in his sixties or seventies with active or convalescent COVID-19.

The chain couples TRBV6-2 or TRBV6-3 to TRBJ2-5; the D gene is possibly TRBD1 (6 bases). There are 11 residues in the CDR3. The germline V gene has CDR1 MNHEY and CDR2 SVGEGT. V shed 5 bases and J shed 12 bases, with 13 bases lying between them. The CDR3 nucleotides read TGTGCCAGCAGTATTACAGGGTCGGAGTACTTC. It is translated as CASSITGSEYF.

The chain has TRBV18 and TRBJ1-1; D not certain. This CDR3 is 14 amino acids long. Germline V lookup: CDR1 KGHSH, CDR2 LQKENI. V was pared by 3 bases and J by 3 bases, with 11 bases between. The CDR3 loop is CASSPPGGYTEAFF. The CDR3 region has the DNA TGTGCCAGCTCACCCCCGGGAGGCTACACTGAAGCTTTCTTT.

This rearrangement joins TRBV5-6 to TRBJ2-3; 12 positions agree with TRBD2. The germline gives CDR1 SGHDT, CDR2 YYEEEE. V lost 3 bases to trimming and J lost 3 bases; unmatched junction nucleotides: 5. The CDR3 contains 16 residues. The CDR3 protein is CASSSLLAGGTDTQYF. The CDR3 DNA is TGTGCCAGCAGCTCACTACTAGCGGGAGGAACAGATACGCAGTATTTT. The variable domain in full, with the rest retrieved from reference TRBV5-6 and TRBJ2-3, is DAGVTQSPTHLIKTRGQQVTLRCSPKSGHDTVSWYQQALGQGPQFIFQYYEEEERQRGNFPDRFSGHQFPNYSSELNVNALLLGDSALYLCASSSLLAGGTDTQYFGPGTRLTVL.

This sequence joins TRBV14 and TRBJ1-6, with 10 bases fitting TRBD1. This CDR3 is 14 amino acids long. Germline trimming cut 4 bases from V and 7 bases from J; bases unmatched to any gene: 1. CDR1 SGHDN and CDR2 FVKESK come from the germline V gene. The CDR3 spells CASSLTGGNSPLHF. CDR3 DNA: TGTGCCAGCAGCCTGACAGGGGGCAATTCACCCCTCCACTTT.

The chain carries TRBV5-1 and TRBJ2-3, with 8 bases fitting TRBD2. J was trimmed by 3 bases and V by 2 bases; bases with no gene match: 5. Per germline, CDR1 SGHRS and CDR2 YFSETQ. CDR3 size: 15 residues. CDR3 sequence: CASSLTGGWTDTQYF. The CDR3 bases are TGCGCCAGCAGCTTAACGGGAGGGTGGACAGATACGCAGTATTTT.

V is TRBV6-5 and J is TRBJ1-5; D remains unclear. V was pared by 5 bases and J by 6 bases, with 11 bases between. This CDR3 has 13 residues. In germline, CDR1 is MNHEY, CDR2 SVGAGI. CDR3: CASSPLEAQPQHF. The CDR3 nucleotides are TGTGCCAGCAGTCCACTAGAGGCTCAGCCCCAGCATTTT.

The chain joins TRBV19 to TRBJ1-1; D is uncertain. The CDR3 consists of 13 residues. CDR1 and CDR2 from the germline V gene are LNHDA and SQIVND (reference sequence). With 7 bases removed from V and 2 bases from J, the gap between germline ends came to 11 bases. This CDR3 is CASTAVLNTEAFF. The CDR3 DNA is TGTGCCAGTACTGCGGTACTTAACACTGAAGCTTTCTTT.

V is TRBV19 and J is TRBJ1-2; TRBD1 might be the D (5 bases). V shed 4 bases and J shed 9 bases, with 9 bases lying between them. The CDR3 contains 11 residues. Germline V gene data show CDR1 as LNHDA and CDR2 as SQIVND (reference sequence). The DNA for the CDR3 is TGTGCCAGTAGTAGGGGCGTGAGCTACACCTTC. Translated, it gives CASSRGVSYTF.

V usage is TRBV16 and J usage is TRBJ1-1; no clear D gene. Looked up from germline, CDR1 is KGHSY and CDR2 is FQNENV. The CDR3 consists of 13 residues. The germline V and J ends were trimmed by 4 bases and 1 base, with 7 bases remaining between them. CDR3 region: CASSLGENTEAFF. The CDR3 DNA reads as TGTGCCAGCAGCCTCGGGGAGAACACTGAAGCTTTCTTT. Supplemented by reference TRBV16 and TRBJ1-1, the full variable domain reads GEEVAQTPKHLVRGEGQKAKLYCAPIKGHSYVFWYQQVLKNEFKFLISFQNENVFDETGMPKERFSAKCLPNSPCSLEIQATKLEDSAVYFCASSLGENTEAFFGQGTRLTVV.

The gene calls are TRBV3-1 (or the pseudogene TRBV3-2) and TRBJ2-7, with D possibly TRBD2 on 5 matching bases. V was cut by 4 bases and J by 4 bases, with 5 bases left in between. Germline V gene lookup returns CDR1 LGHDT and CDR2 YNNKEL (reference sequence). The CDR3 extends over 11 amino acids. The CDR3 protein is CASSRGYEQYF. CDR3 coding DNA: TGTGCCAGCAGCCGCGGGTACGAGCAGTACTTC.

The chain has TRBV11-2 and TRBJ2-5; unclear D gene. The CDR3 is 13 amino acids. From germline, CDR1 is SGHAT and CDR2 FQNNGV. Trimming pared 5 bases from V and 3 bases from J, leaving 10 bases between. The CDR3 DNA follows: TGTGCCAGCAGCCGCGACAACGAAGAGACCCAGTACTTC. This codes for CASSRDNEETQYF.

The CDR3 here is CAWTRQGAQTSGYTF. The DNA of the CDR3 is TGTGCCTGGACCAGACAGGGGGCGCAAACATCTGGCTACACCTTC. The chain recombines TRBV30 with TRBJ1-2; 10 bases agree with TRBD1. J lost 7 bases, V lost 4 bases, and 12 bases had no gene match. There are 15 residues in the CDR3. Per the germline V gene, CDR1 is GTSNPN and CDR2 is SVGIG (reference sequence).

This clone has more than one count but fewer than ten. J is TRBJ2-3 and V is TRBV6-1; 11 nucleotides match TRBD2. After removal of 3 bases from V and 5 bases from J, the junction contained 7 bases not matched to a gene. This CDR3 region has 16 residues. From germline, CDR1 is MNHNS and CDR2 SASEGT. CDR3 in DNA: TGTGCCAGCAGTGATCCACTAGCGGGAGATGAAGATACGCAGTATTTT. This gives the protein CASSDPLAGDEDTQYF.

V gene TRBV19 combines with J gene TRBJ1-5, with TRBD1 matching over 9 bases. Trimming cost V 3 bases and J 3 bases; bases outside gene matches: 6. Germline V CDR1 and CDR2: LNHDA, SQIVND (reference sequence). The length of the CDR3 is 16 residues. CDR3 sequence: CASSIPGQGVNQPQHF. CDR3 nucleotide sequence: TGTGCCAGTAGTATCCCGGGACAGGGAGTCAATCAGCCCCAGCATTTT.

The chain recombines TRBV27 with TRBJ2-1, with D possibly matching TRBD1 (5 bases). The V end was cut by 3 bases, the J end by 5 bases, with 14 bases between. CDR3 length: 15 residues. The germline V gene encodes CDR1 MNHEY and CDR2 SMNVEV (reference sequence). The CDR3 DNA sequence: TGTGCCAGCAGTTTTTGGGCAGGGCGGAACAATGAGCAGTTCTTC. This codes for CASSFWAGRNNEQFF.

The chain links TRBV4-2 to TRBJ1-2, with 7 bases matching TRBD1. The CDR3 is 15 residues long. The junction had 9 bases not matched to a gene; V was cut back by 2 bases and J by 6 bases. The germline CDR1 and CDR2 sequences are LGHNA and YNFKEQ. CDR3 sequence reads: CASSQPGQDGNGYTF. CDR3 nucleotides: TGTGCCAGCAGCCAACCCGGACAGGACGGTAATGGCTACACCTTC.

The chain uses TRBV27 and TRBJ2-2; D possibly corresponds to TRBD1 (5 bases). V was pared by 3 bases and J by 8 bases, with 13 bases between. CDR3 length equals 14 residues. Germline V lookup: CDR1 MNHEY, CDR2 SMNVEV (reference sequence). CDR3 residues: CASSFNRQGGELFF. The CDR3 nucleotides read TGTGCCAGCAGTTTTAACAGGCAAGGAGGGGAGCTGTTTTTT.

This chain links TRBV20-1 with TRBJ2-7, with a possible D match to TRBD2 (6 bases). The CDR3 is 13 amino acids. Trimming took off 3 bases at V and 2 bases at J, with 11 bases between the two ends. Germline V lookup: CDR1 DFQATT, CDR2 SNEGSKA (reference sequence). The CDR3 loop is CSASDGGTYEQYF. As DNA, the CDR3 is TGCAGTGCTAGTGATGGGGGGACCTACGAGCAGTACTTC.

This chain connects TRBV5-5 to TRBJ1-2, with D unresolved. The CDR3 is 14 residues long. The V gene's germline CDR1 is SGHKS and CDR2 YYEKEE (reference sequence). The V end lost 2 bases, the J end lost 3 bases, and 11 bases lay between the germline ends. The CDR3 bases are TGTGCCAGCAGCTTTTTTGAAGGAGACTATGGCTACACCTTC. This sequence encodes CASSFFEGDYGYTF.